In this sample, the clone carrying this T cell receptor (beta chain) turned up many times. What it binds is unknown. For the second PCR, which ran for 7 to 11 cycles, a sample-barcoded 5' primer and a J-beta primer mix were used. Tags on each cDNA molecule came from a template-switch adaptor with 12 random nucleotides. TCRdb ran MiXCR on the 5' RACE reads and lists one entry per CDR3 protein. There are 630,000 or so distinct CDR3 sequences in the sample; less than 40% occur only once, and over 15% lies in the top ten. These data come from a study of blood T cells in healthy people across ages. There were healthy Caucasian individuals from Russia, aged about 6 to 90, serving as donors. Isolation yielded PBMCs, at least 6.5 million per sample, in every case. The CDR3 spans 14 residues. Germline V lookup: CDR1 SNHLY, CDR2 FYNNEI. V gave up 5 bases and J gave up 6 bases, with 14 bases separating them. General study findings and limits: Any changes in expanded clonotypes were possibly confounded, as donor CMV status remained unknown.

V and J are TRBV2 and TRBJ2-4; a possible D gene is TRBD2 (6 bases). The receptor's source is an elderly woman in good health. The sample was blood. CDR3 nucleotides: TGTGCCAGCAGTATGGGGGGAAATGGAAACATTCAGTACTTC. This sequence encodes CASSMGGNGNIQYF.